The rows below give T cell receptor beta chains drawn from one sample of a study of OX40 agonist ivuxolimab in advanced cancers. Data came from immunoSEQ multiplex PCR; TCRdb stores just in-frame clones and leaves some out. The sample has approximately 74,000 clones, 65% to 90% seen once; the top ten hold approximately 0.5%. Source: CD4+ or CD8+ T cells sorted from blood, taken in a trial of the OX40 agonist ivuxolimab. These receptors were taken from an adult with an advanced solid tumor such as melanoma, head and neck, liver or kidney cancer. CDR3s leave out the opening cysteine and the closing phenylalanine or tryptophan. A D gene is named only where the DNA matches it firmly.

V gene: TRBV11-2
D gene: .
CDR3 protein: ASKSRGTTEAF

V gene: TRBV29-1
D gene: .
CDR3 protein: SVGRMNTEAF

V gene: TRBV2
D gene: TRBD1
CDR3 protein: ASRQGFSAAF

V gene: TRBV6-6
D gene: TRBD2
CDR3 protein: ASIKIAGAQQF

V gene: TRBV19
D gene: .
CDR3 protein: ASRDGTYGYT

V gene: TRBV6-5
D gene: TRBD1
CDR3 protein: ASSYSWTGVYNEQF

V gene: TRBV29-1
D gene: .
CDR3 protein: SVGQFLPNSPLH

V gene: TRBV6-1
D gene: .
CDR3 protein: ASSIGPNTGELF

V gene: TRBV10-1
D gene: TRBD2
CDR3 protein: ASSGAGGNTGELF

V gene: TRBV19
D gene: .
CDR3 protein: ASSHPGGGIRSTEAF

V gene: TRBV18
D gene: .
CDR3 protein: ASSPSAAGQHS

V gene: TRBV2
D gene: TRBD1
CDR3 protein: ASSTRQGSYGYT

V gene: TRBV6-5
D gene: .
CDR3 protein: ASSRGSGSNEKLF

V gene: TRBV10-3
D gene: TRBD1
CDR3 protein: AISSGQLPYEQY

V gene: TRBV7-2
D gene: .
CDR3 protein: ASSVRDGTYYGYT

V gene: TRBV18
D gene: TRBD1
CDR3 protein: ASSPAQGLTYNEQF